The 27 T cell receptor beta chains given below trace back to one sample, sequenced in a study of identical twins. TCRdb re-derived calls from the 5' RACE reads in MiXCR, one entry per CDR3 protein. The table includes 1.5 million or so distinct CDR3 sequences, about 32% detected once. The sequencing input was cord blood. The receptors were sampled from a newborn girl in good health.

The chain joins TRBV5-7 to TRBJ2-5; 7 nucleotides match TRBD2. Matching the DNA end better, TRBJ2-7 makes the J call doubtful. TRBV5-7 is an ORF for which the function is uncertain. This CDR3 region has 16 residues. This CDR3 reads CASSAGTTTWIYEQYF. The CDR3, as DNA: TGTGCCAGCAGCGCCGGGACTACAACTTGGATCTACGAGCAGTACTTC.

The chain has TRBV10-3 and TRBJ2-1, with TRBD2 matching 16 bases. CDR1 is ENHRY, CDR2 SYGVKD, per germline. The V and J ends lost 2 bases and 12 bases, in that order; junction bases with no gene match: 1. This CDR3 is 14 amino acids long. Here the CDR3 reads CAISEGTSGGVQFF. In nucleotides, the CDR3 is TGTGCCATCAGTGAGGGGACTAGCGGGGGGGTGCAGTTCTTC.

J is TRBJ2-3 and V is TRBV6-1; D assignment may be TRBD1 or TRBD2 (5 bases each). The CDR3 loop spans 15 amino acids. V dropped 7 bases and J dropped 1 base, with 15 bases sitting between them. CDR1 is MNHNS and CDR2 is SASEGT in the germline V gene. CDR3 in DNA: TGTGCCAGCAAAGGGTCTCTGGGGGGCACAGATACGCAGTATTTT. Translation: CASKGSLGGTDTQYF.

V usage is TRBV4-2 and J usage is TRBJ2-5; D ambiguous. The germline gives CDR1 LGHNA, CDR2 YNFKEQ. The CDR3 covers 15 residues. V was clipped by 0 bases and J by 5 bases, with 13 bases between them. As DNA, the CDR3 is TGTGCCAGCAGCCAAGAGGTGGGGTATGTTGAGACCCAGTACTTC. This codes for CASSQEVGYVETQYF.

V gene TRBV12-3 or TRBV12-4 combines with J gene TRBJ1-6; TRBD1 might be the D (6 bases). The CDR3 contains 17 residues. The V gene lost 7 bases and the J gene lost 2 bases, with 18 bases spanning the gap. The CDR3, as DNA: TGTGCCAGCACTCTCGGGGGCAGGGTCACCTATAATTCACCCCTCCACTTT. This translates into CASTLGGRVTYNSPLHF.

V is TRBV7-6 and J is TRBJ2-1, with unresolved D. V gave up 2 bases and J gave up 0 bases, with 11 bases separating them. Germline assignment: CDR1 SGHVS and CDR2 FNYEAQ. This CDR3 has 16 residues. DNA for the CDR3: TGTGCCAGCAGCTTAAAGCGCACGATCTCCTACAATGAGCAGTTCTTC. Protein: CASSLKRTISYNEQFF.

The gene calls are TRBV6-5 and TRBJ2-5, with 8 nucleotides matching TRBD1. Germline V gene data show CDR1 as MNHEY and CDR2 as SVGAGI. The CDR3 length is 15 residues. Unmatched junction bases numbered 7, after V lost 2 bases and J lost 5 bases. The CDR3 here is CASSYDRGLRETQYF. CDR3 bases: TGTGCCAGCAGTTACGACAGGGGCTTGCGTGAGACCCAGTACTTC.

Only a few counts were recorded for this clonotype. V is TRBV11-1 and J is TRBJ2-3; D perhaps matches TRBD2 (5 bases). Trimming stripped 5 bases from V and 2 bases from J, with 14 bases between. Germline V gene data show CDR1 as SGHAT and CDR2 as FQDESV (reference sequence). The CDR3 consists of 15 residues. CDR3 residues: CASSGNWEITDTQYF. Written as DNA, the CDR3 is TGTGCCAGCAGCGGAAACTGGGAGATCACAGATACGCAGTATTTT.

This chain uses TRBV15 with TRBJ1-5; D not resolved. Per germline, CDR1 LNHNV and CDR2 YYDKDF (reference sequence). The CDR3 contains 19 residues. Trimming shortened V by 1 base and J by 1 base, and 20 bases separated the two germline ends. The CDR3 DNA sequence: TGTGCCACCAGCAGAGCAACTAAAGGGTCAGCATGGAGCAATCAGCCCCAGCATTTT. Encoded protein: CATSRATKGSAWSNQPQHF.

This clonotype was observed a handful of times. The rearrangement joins TRBV2 to TRBJ2-7, with a weak D call TRBD2 (5 bases). Trimming removed 6 bases at V and 1 base at J, with 10 bases between. There are 13 residues in the CDR3. Germline values: CDR1 SNHLY, CDR2 FYNNEI. The CDR3 coding sequence is TGTGCCAGCAGGTTCGGGGTTTCCTACGAGCAGTACTTC. Translating gives CASRFGVSYEQYF.

The chain joins TRBV28 to TRBJ2-7; no reliable D call. The CDR3 has 13 amino acids. Germline V gene data show CDR1 as MDHEN and CDR2 as SYDVKM. Trimming took 5 bases from V and 2 from J, leaving 10 bases between them. In nucleotides, the CDR3 is TGTGCCAGCAGTCCCGCTCACCCCTACGAGCAGTACTTC. It specifies CASSPAHPYEQYF.

This clonotype came up a few times. DNA of the CDR3: TGTGCCAGCAGCCCGAGGGACAGCTGGCGTAATTCACCCCTCCACTTT. Its protein is CASSPRDSWRNSPLHF. This sequence joins TRBV7-2 and TRBJ1-6; 7 positions agree with TRBD1. CDR3 size: 16 residues. J was trimmed by 6 bases and V by 5 bases; bases with no gene match: 10. Germline V lookup: CDR1 SGHTA, CDR2 FQGNSA.

The V gene is TRBV20-1, the J gene TRBJ2-7; D is perhaps TRBD2 (5 bases). The length of the CDR3 is 13 residues. V lost 2 bases and J 0 bases, leaving 8 bases between the germline ends. Germline assignment: CDR1 DFQATT and CDR2 SNEGSKA (reference sequence). The CDR3 DNA sequence: TGCAGTGCTAGAATAGGGAGCTCCTACGAGCAGTACTTC. This translates into CSARIGSSYEQYF.

This clonotype was seen a few times. The V and J genes are TRBV2 and TRBJ2-1, with D perhaps matching TRBD2 (6 bases). Germline V gene lookup returns CDR1 SNHLY and CDR2 FYNNEI. V was clipped by 6 bases and J by 0 bases, with 12 bases between them. The CDR3 consists of 15 residues. The CDR3 region has the DNA TGTGCCAGCAGGCGGGACTCGGGCTCCTACAATGAGCAGTTCTTC. Translating gives CASRRDSGSYNEQFF.

The CDR3: CASSRFFVGNQPQHF. The DNA of the CDR3 is TGTGCCAGCAGCCGTTTCTTCGTTGGGAATCAGCCCCAGCATTTT. The chain uses TRBV28 and TRBJ1-5, with D unclear. The CDR3 contains 15 residues. Germline values: CDR1 MDHEN, CDR2 SYDVKM. Trimming pared 6 bases from V and 4 bases from J, leaving 16 bases between.

With regard to this clonotype: This sequence may be a read error, since a much larger clone differs from it by one base. CDR3 sequence: CSVAFSGRKETQYF. The CDR3 DNA is TGCAGCGTTGCTTTCTCGGGGAGAAAGGAGACCCAGTACTTC. The gene calls are TRBV29-1 and TRBJ2-5, with D maybe TRBD2 (5 bases). V gave up 4 bases and J gave up 5 bases, with 17 bases separating them. Per the germline V gene, CDR1 is SQVTM and CDR2 is ANQGSEA. The CDR3 is 14 residues long.

This clonotype was seen repeatedly, ten times or more. This chain uses TRBV4-2 with TRBJ1-2; D not resolved. V was pared by 1 base and J by 4 bases, with 7 bases between. In germline, CDR1 is LGHNA, CDR2 YNFKEQ. The CDR3 consists of 13 residues. The CDR3, as DNA: TGTGCCAGCAGCCAAGGCAGCCTCTATGGCTACACCTTC. Amino acids: CASSQGSLYGYTF.

The CDR3 is CASSHGQGVKGYTF. The DNA of the CDR3 is TGTGCCAGCAGCCATGGGCAGGGGGTGAAAGGCTACACCTTC. The chain couples TRBV3-1 to TRBJ1-2, with 7 bases lining up with TRBD1. Germline CDR1 is LGHDT and CDR2 is YNNKEL (reference sequence). The CDR3 is 14 residues long. V dropped 3 bases and J dropped 8; count of bases not matched to a gene: 9. The entire variable domain, with the rest obtained from reference TRBV3-1 and TRBJ1-2, is as follows: DTAVSQTPKYLVTQMGNDKSIKCEQNLGHDTMYWYKQDSKKFLKIMFSYNNKELIINETVPNRFSPKSPDKAHLNLHINSLELGDSAVYFCASSHGQGVKGYTFGSGTRLTVV.

The V call is TRBV10-3, the J call TRBJ1-1, with 8 nucleotides matching TRBD1. CDR3 size: 16 residues. J gave up 5 bases and V 1 base, and 9 bases lay outside the gene matches. The germline gives CDR1 ENHRY, CDR2 SYGVKD. DNA of the CDR3: TGTGCCATCAGTGAGTTCGGACAGGGAAGGAGGACTGAAGCTTTCTTT. It yields the protein CAISEFGQGRRTEAFF.

V usage is TRBV7-9 and J usage is TRBJ1-4, with D unclear. V lost 5 bases, J lost 9 bases, and 7 bases lay in between. The CDR3 has 11 amino acids. In germline, CDR1 is SEHNR, CDR2 FQNEAQ (reference sequence). CDR3: CASSATQKLFF. The CDR3 DNA reads as TGTGCCAGCAGCGCGACTCAAAAACTGTTTTTT. Variable domain in full (rest from reference TRBV7-9 and TRBJ1-4): DTGVSQNPRHKITKRGQNVTFRCDPISEHNRLYWYRQTLGQGPEFLTYFQNEAQLEKSRLLSDRFSAERPKGSFSTLEIQRTEQGDSAMYLCASSATQKLFFGSGTQLSVL.

This clonotype has only a few counts. The chain employs TRBV28 and TRBJ2-5, with D possibly being TRBD1 or TRBD2 (6 bases each). The better agreement between TRBJ2-7 and the DNA end casts doubt on the J call. CDR1 MDHEN and CDR2 SYDVKM come from the germline V gene. There are 13 residues in the CDR3. The CDR3 region is CASSLLEGVEQYF. The CDR3 nucleotides are TGTGCCAGCAGTTTATTGGAGGGGGTCGAGCAGTACTTC.

At least ten counts were recorded for this clonotype. The chain is built from TRBV29-1 and TRBJ2-1; 8 bases map to TRBD1. Germline values: CDR1 SQVTM, CDR2 ANQGSEA. There are 13 residues in the CDR3. V trimming: 5 bases; J trimming: 4 bases; junction bases outside the gene matches: 4. For the CDR3, the DNA is TGCAGCGTTAAGGGACAGGAATACAATGAGCAGTTCTTC. Protein product: CSVKGQEYNEQFF.

The chain employs TRBV6-6 and TRBJ1-5; 8 nucleotides agree with TRBD1. The CDR3 is 16 residues long. The germline V gene encodes CDR1 MNHNY and CDR2 SVGAGI (reference sequence). Germline trimming cut 4 bases from V and 0 bases from J; bases unmatched to any gene: 5. CDR3 nucleotide sequence: TGTGCCAGCAGTTCGGACAGGGCTTATAGCAATCAGCCCCAGCATTTT. Amino acids: CASSSDRAYSNQPQHF.

The chain is built from TRBV4-2 and TRBJ2-1; D not certain. Trimming took 4 bases from V and 5 from J, leaving 15 bases between them. This CDR3 has 15 amino acids. Germline assignment: CDR1 LGHNA and CDR2 YNFKEQ. This CDR3 is CASSPQLTTNNEQFF. The CDR3 DNA reads TGTGCCAGCAGCCCCCAGCTCACAACCAACAATGAGCAGTTCTTC.

This clonotype was found a few times. The rearrangement links TRBV7-2 to TRBJ2-7; the D gene is possibly TRBD2 (6 bases). CDR1 is SGHTA and CDR2 is FQGNSA in the germline V gene. This CDR3 spans 15 amino acids. V was shortened by 5 bases and J by 7 bases, with 21 bases between the two germline ends. This CDR3 is CASSTTGTSVWEQYF. DNA of the CDR3: TGTGCCAGCAGCACCACCGGGACTTCTGTATGGGAGCAGTACTTC.

The sample holds one count of this clonotype. At one end the junction does not follow the germline gene, possibly because of a read error. V gene TRBV7-9 combines with J gene TRBJ2-1; a weak D match, TRBD1 (6 bases). The CDR3 is 12 residues long. Germline CDR1 and CDR2: SEHNR and FQNEAQ (reference sequence). DNA of the CDR3: TGTTCCAGCAGTGTAGGGGGAAATGAGCAGTTCTTC. Translating gives CSSSVGGNEQFF. Full variable domain (missing parts from reference TRBV7-9 and TRBJ2-1): DTGVSQNPRHKITKRGQNVTFRCDPISEHNRLYWYRQTLGQGPEFLTYFQNEAQLEKSRLLSDRFSAERPKGSFSTLEIQRTEQGDSAMYLCSSSVGGNEQFFGPGTRLTVL.

The CDR3 is CASSQASGGVRDEQFF. The DNA for the CDR3 is TGTGCCAGCAGCCAGGCTAGCGGGGGCGTTAGGGATGAGCAGTTCTTC. The rearrangement links TRBV4-2 to TRBJ2-1; 10 bases fit TRBD2. Germline CDR1 LGHNA, CDR2 YNFKEQ. The CDR3 sequence is 16 residues long. The ends lost 3 bases at V and 8 bases at J; junction bases unmatched: 10.